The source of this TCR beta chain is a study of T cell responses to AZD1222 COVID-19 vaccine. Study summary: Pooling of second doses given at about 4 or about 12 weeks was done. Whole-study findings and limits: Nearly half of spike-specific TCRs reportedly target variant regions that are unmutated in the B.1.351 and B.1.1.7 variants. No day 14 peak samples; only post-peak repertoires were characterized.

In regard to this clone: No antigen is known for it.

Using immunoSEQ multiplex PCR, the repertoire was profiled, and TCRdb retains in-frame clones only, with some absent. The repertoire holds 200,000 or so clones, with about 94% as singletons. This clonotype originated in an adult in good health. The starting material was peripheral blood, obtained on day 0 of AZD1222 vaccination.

The CDR3 loop is CASSGGVYEQYF. The CDR3 coding sequence is TGTGCCAGCAGTGGCGGGGTCTACGAGCAGTACTTC. The chain joins TRBV2 to TRBJ2-7; TRBD2 might be the D (6 bases). This CDR3 has 12 residues. V was pared by 4 bases and J by 3 bases, with 7 bases between. The germline V gene has CDR1 SNHLY and CDR2 FYNNEI. The full variable domain, with the rest looked up from reference TRBV2 and TRBJ2-7, is EPEVTQTPSHQVTQMGQEVILRCVPISNHLYFYWYRQILGQKVEFLVSFYNNEISEKSEIFDDQFSVERPDGSNFTLKIRSTKLEDSAMYFCASSGGVYEQYFGPGTRLTVT.